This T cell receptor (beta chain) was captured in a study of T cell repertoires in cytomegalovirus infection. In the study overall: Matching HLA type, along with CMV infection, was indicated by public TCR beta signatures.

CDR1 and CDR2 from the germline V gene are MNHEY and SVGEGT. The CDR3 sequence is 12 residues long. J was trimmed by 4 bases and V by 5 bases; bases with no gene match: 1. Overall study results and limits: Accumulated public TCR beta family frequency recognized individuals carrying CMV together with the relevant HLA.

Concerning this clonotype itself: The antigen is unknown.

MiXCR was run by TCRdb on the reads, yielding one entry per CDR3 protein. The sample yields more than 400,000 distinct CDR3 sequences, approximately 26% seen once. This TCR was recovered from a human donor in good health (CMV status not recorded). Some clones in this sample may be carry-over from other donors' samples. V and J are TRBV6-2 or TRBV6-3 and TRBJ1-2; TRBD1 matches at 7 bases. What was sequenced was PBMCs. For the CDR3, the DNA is TGTGCCAGCAGTACAGGGGCCTATGGCTACACCTTC. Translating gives CASSTGAYGYTF.